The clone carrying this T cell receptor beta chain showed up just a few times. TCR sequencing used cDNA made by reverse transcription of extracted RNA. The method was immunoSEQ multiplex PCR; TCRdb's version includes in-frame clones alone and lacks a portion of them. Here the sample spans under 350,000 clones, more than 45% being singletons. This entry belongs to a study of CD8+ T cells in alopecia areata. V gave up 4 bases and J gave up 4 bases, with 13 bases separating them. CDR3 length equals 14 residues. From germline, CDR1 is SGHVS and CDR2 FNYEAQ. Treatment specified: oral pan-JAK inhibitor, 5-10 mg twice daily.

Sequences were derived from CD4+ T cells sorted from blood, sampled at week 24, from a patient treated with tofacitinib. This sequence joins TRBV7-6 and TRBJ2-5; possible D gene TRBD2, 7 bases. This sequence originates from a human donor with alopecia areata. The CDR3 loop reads CASSSSRGRETQYF. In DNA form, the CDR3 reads TGTGCCAGCAGCTCTTCGCGGGGGCGAGAGACCCAGTACTTC.